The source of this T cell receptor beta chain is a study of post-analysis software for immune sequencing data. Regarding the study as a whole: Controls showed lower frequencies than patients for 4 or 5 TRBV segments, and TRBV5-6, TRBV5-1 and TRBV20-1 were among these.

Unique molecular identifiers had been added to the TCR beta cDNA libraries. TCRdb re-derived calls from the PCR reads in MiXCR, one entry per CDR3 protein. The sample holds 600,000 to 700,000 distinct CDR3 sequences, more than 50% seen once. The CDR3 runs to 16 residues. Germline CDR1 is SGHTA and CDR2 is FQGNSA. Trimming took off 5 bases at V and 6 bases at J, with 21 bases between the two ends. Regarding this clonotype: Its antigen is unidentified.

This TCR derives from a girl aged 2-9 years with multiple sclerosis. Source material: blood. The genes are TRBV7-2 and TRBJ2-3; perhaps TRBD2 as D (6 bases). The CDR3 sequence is CASSPIGTSPRDTQYF. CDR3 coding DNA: TGTGCCAGCAGCCCTATTGGGACTTCCCCTCGGGATACGCAGTATTTT. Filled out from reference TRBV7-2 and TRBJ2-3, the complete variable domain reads GAGVSQSPSNKVTEKGKDVELRCDPISGHTALYWYRQSLGQGLEFLIYFQGNSAPDKSGLPSDRFSAERTGGSVSTLTIQRTQQEDSAVYLCASSPIGTSPRDTQYFGPGTRLTVL.